This T cell receptor beta chain was identified during a study of shared clonotypes between healthy human individuals. TCRdb's table, derived via immunoSEQ multiplex PCR, lists solely in-frame clones and lacks some. The sample holds roughly 640,000 clones, roughly 70% seen once. Germline CDR1 reads SGHRS; CDR2 reads YFSETQ. The CDR3 contains 15 residues. The V gene lost 0 bases and the J gene lost 1 base, with 8 bases spanning the gap. A word on this clone: At the DNA level, this CDR3 is encoded by other sequences in the same sample as well.

The chain joins TRBV5-1 to TRBJ1-5, with D possibly TRBD1 on 6 matching bases. Specimen: memory CD4+ T cells sorted from blood. Subset meaning: CD45RA-negative fraction. The sequence was obtained from a woman aged 25-40 years in good health. The CDR3 DNA follows: TGCGCCAGCAGCTTGGCGGGGGCCAGCAATCAGCCCCAGCATTTT. It specifies CASSLAGASNQPQHF.